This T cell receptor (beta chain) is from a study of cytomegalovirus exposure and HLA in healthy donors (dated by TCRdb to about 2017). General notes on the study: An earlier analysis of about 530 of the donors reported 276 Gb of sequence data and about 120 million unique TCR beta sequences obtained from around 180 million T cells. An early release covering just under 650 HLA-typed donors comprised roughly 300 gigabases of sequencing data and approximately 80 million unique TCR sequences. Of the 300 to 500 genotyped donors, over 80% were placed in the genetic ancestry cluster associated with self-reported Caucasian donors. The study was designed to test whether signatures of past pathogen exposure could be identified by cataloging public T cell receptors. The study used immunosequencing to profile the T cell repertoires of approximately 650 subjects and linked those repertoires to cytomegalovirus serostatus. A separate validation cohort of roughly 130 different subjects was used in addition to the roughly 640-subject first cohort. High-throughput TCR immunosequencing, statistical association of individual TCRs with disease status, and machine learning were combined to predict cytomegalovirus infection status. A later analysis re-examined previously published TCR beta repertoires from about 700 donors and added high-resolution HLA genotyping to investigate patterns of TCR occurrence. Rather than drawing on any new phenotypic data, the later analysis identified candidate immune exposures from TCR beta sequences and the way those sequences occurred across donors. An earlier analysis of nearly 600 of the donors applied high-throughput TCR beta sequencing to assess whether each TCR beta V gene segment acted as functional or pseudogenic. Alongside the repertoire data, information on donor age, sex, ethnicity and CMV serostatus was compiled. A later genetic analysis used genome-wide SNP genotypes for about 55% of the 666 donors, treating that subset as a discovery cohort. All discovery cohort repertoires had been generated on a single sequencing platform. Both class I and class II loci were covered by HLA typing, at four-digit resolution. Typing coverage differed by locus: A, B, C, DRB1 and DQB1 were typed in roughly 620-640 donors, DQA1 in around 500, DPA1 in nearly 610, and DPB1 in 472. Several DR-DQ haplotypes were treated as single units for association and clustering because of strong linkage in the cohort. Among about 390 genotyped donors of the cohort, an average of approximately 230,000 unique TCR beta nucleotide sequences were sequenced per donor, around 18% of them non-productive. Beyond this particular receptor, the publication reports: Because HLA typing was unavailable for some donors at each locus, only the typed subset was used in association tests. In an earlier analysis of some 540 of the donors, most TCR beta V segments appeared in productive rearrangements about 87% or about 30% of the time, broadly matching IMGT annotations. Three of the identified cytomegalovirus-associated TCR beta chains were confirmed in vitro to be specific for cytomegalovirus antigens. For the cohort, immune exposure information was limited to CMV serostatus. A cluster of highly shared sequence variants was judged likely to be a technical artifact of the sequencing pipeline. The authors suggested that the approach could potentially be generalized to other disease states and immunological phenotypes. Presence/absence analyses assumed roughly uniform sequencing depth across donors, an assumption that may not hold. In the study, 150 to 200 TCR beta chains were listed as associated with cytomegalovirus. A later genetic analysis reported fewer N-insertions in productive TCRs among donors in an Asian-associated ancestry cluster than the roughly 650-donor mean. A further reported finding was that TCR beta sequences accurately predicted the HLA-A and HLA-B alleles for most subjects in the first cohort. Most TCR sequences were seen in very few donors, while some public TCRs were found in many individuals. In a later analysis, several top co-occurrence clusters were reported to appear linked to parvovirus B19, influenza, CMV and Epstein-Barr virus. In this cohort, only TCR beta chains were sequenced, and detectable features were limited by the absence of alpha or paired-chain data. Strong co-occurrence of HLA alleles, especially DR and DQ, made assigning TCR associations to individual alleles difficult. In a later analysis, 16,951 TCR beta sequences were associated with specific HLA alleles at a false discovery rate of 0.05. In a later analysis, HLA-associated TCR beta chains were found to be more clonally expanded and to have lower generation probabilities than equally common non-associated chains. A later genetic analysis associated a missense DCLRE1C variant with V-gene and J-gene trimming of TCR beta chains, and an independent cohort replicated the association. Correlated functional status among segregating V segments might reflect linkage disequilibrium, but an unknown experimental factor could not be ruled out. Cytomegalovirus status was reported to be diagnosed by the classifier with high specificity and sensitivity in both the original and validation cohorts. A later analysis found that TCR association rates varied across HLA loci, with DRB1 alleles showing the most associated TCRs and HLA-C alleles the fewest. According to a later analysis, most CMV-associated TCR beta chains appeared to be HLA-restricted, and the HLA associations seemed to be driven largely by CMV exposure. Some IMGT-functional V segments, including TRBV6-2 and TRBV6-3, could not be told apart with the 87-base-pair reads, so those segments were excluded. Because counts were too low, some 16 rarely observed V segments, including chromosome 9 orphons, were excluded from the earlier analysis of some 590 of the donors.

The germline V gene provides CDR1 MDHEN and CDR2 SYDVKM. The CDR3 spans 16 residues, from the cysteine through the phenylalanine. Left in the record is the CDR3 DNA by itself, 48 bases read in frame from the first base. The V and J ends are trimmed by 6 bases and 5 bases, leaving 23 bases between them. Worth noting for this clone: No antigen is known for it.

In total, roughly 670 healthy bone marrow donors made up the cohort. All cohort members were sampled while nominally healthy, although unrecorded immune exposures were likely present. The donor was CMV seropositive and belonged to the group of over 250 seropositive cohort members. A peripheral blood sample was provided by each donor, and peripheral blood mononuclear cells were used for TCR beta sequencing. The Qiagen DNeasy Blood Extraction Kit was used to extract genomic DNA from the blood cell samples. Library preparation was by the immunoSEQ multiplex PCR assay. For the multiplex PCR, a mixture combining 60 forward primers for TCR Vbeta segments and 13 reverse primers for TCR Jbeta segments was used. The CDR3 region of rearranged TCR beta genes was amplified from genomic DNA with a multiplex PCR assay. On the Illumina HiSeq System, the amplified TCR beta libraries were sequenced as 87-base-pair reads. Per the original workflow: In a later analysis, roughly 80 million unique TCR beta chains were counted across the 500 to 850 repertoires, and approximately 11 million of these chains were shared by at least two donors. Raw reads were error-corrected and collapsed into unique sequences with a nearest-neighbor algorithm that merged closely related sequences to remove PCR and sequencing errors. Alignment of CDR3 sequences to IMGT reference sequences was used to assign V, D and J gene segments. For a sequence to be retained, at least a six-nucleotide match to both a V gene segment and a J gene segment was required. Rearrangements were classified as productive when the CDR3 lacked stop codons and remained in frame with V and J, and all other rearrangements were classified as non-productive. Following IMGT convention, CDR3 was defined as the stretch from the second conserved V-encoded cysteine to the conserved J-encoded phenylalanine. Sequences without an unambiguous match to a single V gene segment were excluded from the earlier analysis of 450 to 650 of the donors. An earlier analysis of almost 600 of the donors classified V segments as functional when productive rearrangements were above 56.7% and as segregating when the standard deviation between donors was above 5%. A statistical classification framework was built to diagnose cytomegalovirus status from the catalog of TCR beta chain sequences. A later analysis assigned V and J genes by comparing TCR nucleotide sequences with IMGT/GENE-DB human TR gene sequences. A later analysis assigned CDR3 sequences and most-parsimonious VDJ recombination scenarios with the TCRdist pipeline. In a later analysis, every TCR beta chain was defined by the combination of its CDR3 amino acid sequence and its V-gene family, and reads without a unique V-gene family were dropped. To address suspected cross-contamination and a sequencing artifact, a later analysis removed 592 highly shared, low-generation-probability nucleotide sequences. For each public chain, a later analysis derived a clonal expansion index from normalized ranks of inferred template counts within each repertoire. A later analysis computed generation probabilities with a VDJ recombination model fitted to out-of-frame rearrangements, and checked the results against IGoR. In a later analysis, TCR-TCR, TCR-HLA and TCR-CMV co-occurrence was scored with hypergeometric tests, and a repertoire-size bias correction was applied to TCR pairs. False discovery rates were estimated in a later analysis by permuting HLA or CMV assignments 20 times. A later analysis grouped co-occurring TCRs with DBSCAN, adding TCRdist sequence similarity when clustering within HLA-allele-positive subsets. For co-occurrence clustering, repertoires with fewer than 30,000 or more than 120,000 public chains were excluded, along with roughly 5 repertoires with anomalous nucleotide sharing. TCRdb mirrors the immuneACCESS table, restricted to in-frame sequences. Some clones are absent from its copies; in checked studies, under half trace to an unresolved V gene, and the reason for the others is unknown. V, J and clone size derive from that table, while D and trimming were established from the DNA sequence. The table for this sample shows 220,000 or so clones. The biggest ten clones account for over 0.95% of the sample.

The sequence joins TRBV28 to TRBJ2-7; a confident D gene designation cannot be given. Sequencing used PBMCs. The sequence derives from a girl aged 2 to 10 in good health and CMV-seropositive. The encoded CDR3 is CASSPLGVSLTNEQYF. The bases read TGTGCCAGCAGCCCACTTGGAGTCAGCCTGACCAACGAGCAGTACTTC.